These T cell receptor beta chains were read from a single sample in a study of cytomegalovirus exposure and HLA in healthy donors. Sequencing used immunoSEQ multiplex PCR; TCRdb keeps in-frame clones, though not all of them. Of more than 150,000 clones in the sample, approximately 80% were seen once. Input material: PBMCs. These TCRs come from a woman aged 50 to 65 in good health and CMV-seropositive. Both conserved end residues are part of each CDR3. Fields, in order: J gene, clone size, V gene, D gene, CDR3 protein, CDR3 DNA. D genes are given only for firm matches. Some rows mark clone size as missing; the rest say once, few, many or name a class of expanded clone.

TRBJ2-2,.,TRBV4-3,.,CASSQVREDTGELFF,TGCGCCAGCAGCCAAGTCAGGGAGGACACCGGGGAGCTGTTTTTT
TRBJ2-5,.,TRBV5-6,.,CASSFRGRLSYQETQYF,TGTGCCAGCAGCTTCCGAGGAAGACTGTCGTACCAAGAGACCCAGTACTTC
TRBJ1-5,.,TRBV28,.,CASSLMSPLTGKDQPQHF,TGTGCCAGCAGTTTAATGTCCCCGCTAACAGGGAAGGATCAGCCCCAGCATTTT
TRBJ2-1,few,TRBV19,.,CASSPGTRDEQFF,TGTGCCAGTAGTCCCGGGACAAGGGATGAGCAGTTCTTC
TRBJ2-3,.,TRBV27,.,CASSLEGSKSTDTQYF,TGTGCCAGCAGTTTAGAGGGCTCGAAGTCCACAGATACGCAGTATTTT
TRBJ1-1,.,TRBV28,.,CASSPLGVYTEAFF,TGTGCCAGCAGTCCCCTCGGAGTTTACACTGAAGCTTTCTTT
TRBJ2-1,.,TRBV11-2,TRBD2,CASSLAPSGGYNEQFF,TGTGCCAGCAGCTTAGCGCCTAGCGGGGGCTACAATGAGCAGTTCTTC
TRBJ2-7,.,TRBV27,TRBD2,CASTSLAGDYEQYF,TGTGCCAGCACCTCTCTAGCGGGAGACTACGAGCAGTACTTC
TRBJ2-4,few,TRBV7-9,.,CASSPPFRVGNSQYF,TGTGCCAGCAGCCCTCCCTTCCGCGTCGGGAACAGTCAGTACTTC
TRBJ2-3,.,TRBV11-2,TRBD2,CASSRLLAGGVTDTQYF,TGTGCCAGCAGCCGGCTTCTGGCGGGGGGGGTCACAGATACGCAGTATTTT
TRBJ2-2,.,TRBV7-3,.,CASSSRQEAGELFF,TGTGCCAGCAGCTCGCGACAGGAGGCCGGGGAGCTGTTTTTT
TRBJ2-2,.,TRBV5-1,.,CASRPGLGSGELFF,TGCGCCAGCAGGCCGGGGTTAGGGTCCGGGGAGCTGTTTTTT
TRBJ2-7,.,TRBV15,TRBD2,CATSRDFSSREGYSYEQYF,TGTGCCACCAGCAGAGATTTTTCATCGCGGGAGGGATATTCCTACGAGCAGTACTTC
TRBJ1-1,.,TRBV29-1,TRBD1,CSVERTGVRSEAFF,TGCAGCGTTGAAAGGACAGGGGTTAGGTCTGAAGCTTTCTTT
TRBJ1-1,.,TRBV29-1,TRBD1,CSVQDQGGMNTEAFF,TGCAGCGTTCAGGATCAGGGGGGCATGAACACTGAAGCTTTCTTT
TRBJ1-2,once,TRBV27,.,CASSFGGRGYGYTF,TGTGCCAGCAGTTTCGGCGGGCGGGGATATGGCTACACCTTC